This T cell receptor (beta chain) is from a study of T cells in Graves' hyperthyroidism and ophthalmopathy (dated by TCRdb to between 2018 and 2021). Context from the whole study: Peripheral blood was collected at initial diagnosis, before any treatment. TCR V-J signatures able to tell the groups apart were searched for in a discovery cohort of 100 patients, of whom fewer than 45 had Graves' ophthalmopathy and about 60 had stable Graves' hyperthyroidism. Prospective prediction of ophthalmopathy was tested in an independent validation cohort consisting of roughly 20 hyperthyroidism patients and about 17 patients who later progressed to ophthalmopathy. For training and testing, the 95 to 100 patients in the discovery cohort were randomly divided in a 7:3 ratio. In addition, the study compared T-cell repertoires in thyroid tissue and in blood from roughly 6 Graves' hyperthyroidism patients. After blood sampling, hyperthyroidism patients were treated with methimazole at a starting dose of 30 mg daily, and ophthalmopathy patients were treated with high-dose intravenous methylprednisolone. According to the paper, TCR Vbeta CDR3 sequencing was carried out on approximately 140 peripheral blood samples, which came from under 50 ophthalmopathy, approximately 78 hyperthyroidism and about 17 progressor patients. General conclusions and limits of the study: Sample size was not statistically predetermined, and investigators were not blinded to group allocation. In validation, progression to ophthalmopathy was predicted by the model with 55% to 71% sensitivity and 72% to 85% specificity, a median of around 6.5 months before onset. Most expanded thyroid clonotypes (frequency above 0.001) were also found in blood, which suggests that blood repertoires may mirror thyroid immune responses. In cross-validation, a model built on a 13 V-J signature told ophthalmopathy apart from stable hyperthyroidism with under 90% sensitivity and around 83% specificity, and in testing the same model reached 80%/75%.

With respect to this clonotype: The antigen it binds to is not known. Qualities for individual bases were not recorded, and no much larger clone is one base off.

Hyperthyroidism patients were newly diagnosed, with disease duration under 2 months, and aged 18 to 65 years. Patients with uncontrolled infections, other autoimmune diseases, pregnancy or lactation were excluded. Clinical symptoms, serum thyroxine and TRAb, thyroid ultrasound, and orbital computed tomography formed the basis for the diagnoses. Blood from progressor patients was drawn when they were first diagnosed with hyperthyroidism, before any ophthalmopathy symptoms appeared. PBMCs were isolated from about 9 ml of fresh peripheral blood by Ficoll-Paque density gradient centrifugation. Patients classed as progressors first received a Graves' hyperthyroidism diagnosis and then went on to develop ophthalmopathy during follow-up. Total RNA was extracted with Trizol reagent, and quality was checked on an Agilent 2100 Bioanalyzer. Amplification of TCR beta CDR3 regions was carried out from RNA transcripts. The TCR CDR3 was subjected to a first round of RT-PCR using the HTBI primer set and the Qiagen OneStep RT-PCR kit. A second multiplex PCR round built the libraries, followed by size selection and purification. The libraries were sequenced on an Illumina HiSeq2000 using paired-end 100 bp reads. Regarding the original processing steps: SOAPnuke was used to process the raw data, with reads discarded if the reads contained adapters or uncalled bases, had a mean Phred below 15, or lacked an exact constant-primer or identifier match. High-quality paired reads were merged with COPE v1.2.5, and unique nucleotide sequences were defined as clonotypes. Clonotypes were aligned to IMGT TRBV, TRBD and TRBJ reference segments using MiTCR v1.1. Only V-J combinations with frequency above 0.0001, covering 99% to 99.2% of repertoires, were analysed. A TCS score was defined as the ratio of F50 (clonal expansion) to E x V (chaos), with BLOSUM62-based TCRdist applied between CDR3 peptides within each V-J. Welch's t-statistics and random forest reduced fewer than 550 V-J features to some 14, which were used in a naive Bayes classifier (R e1071). TCRdb passed the public sequencing reads through fastp at Q25 and MiXCR, retaining productive beta sequences. Each entry is one CDR3 protein sequence, shown with its most common DNA and genes. The V and J calls reflect TCRdb's pipeline rather than the authors' work. The sample has about 720,000 distinct CDR3 sequences on record, roughly a sixth of them singletons. The top ten constitute over 15% of the sample.

Sequenced sample: blood. The sequence derives from a woman aged 50 to 60 with Graves' hyperthyroidism that later progressed to Graves' ophthalmopathy.

The CDR3 region reads CAISKGRGFTDTQYF. The base sequence is TGTGCCATCAGTAAAGGACGGGGGTTCACAGATACGCAGTATTTT. This sequence uses TRBV10-3 and TRBJ2-3; matching of 6 bases hints at TRBD2 as the D gene. According to the germline V gene, CDR1 reads ENHRY and CDR2 reads SYGVKD. V and J are truncated by 5 bases and 2 bases respectively, leaving an intervening sequence of 14 bases. The CDR3 covers 15 residues, taking in both the cysteine and the phenylalanine. Here the CDR3 DNA is all that survives: 45 bases in frame from base 1.